Following are 13 T cell receptor beta chains from one sample sequenced in a study of T and B cells in COVID-19 patients. From blood, about 230-500 ng of genomic DNA served as TRB template. Multiplex PCR with BIOMED2 TRB-A/B primer pools amplified TRB rearrangements. TCRdb reprocessed the multiplex PCR reads with MiXCR, giving one entry per CDR3 protein. The table records roughly 3,900 distinct CDR3 sequences, about 24% of them present only once. The specimen was blood. These receptors all come from a human donor with active COVID-19.

Relative to its sample, this clonotype is medium-sized. The chain recombines TRBV19 with TRBJ1-2; 10 positions match TRBD1. CDR3 size: 14 residues. In germline, CDR1 is LNHDA, CDR2 SQIVND (reference sequence). Germline trimming cut 6 bases from V and 5 bases from J; bases unmatched to any gene: 6. The CDR3 spells CASSYRDRGYGYTF. The CDR3 coding sequence is TGTGCCAGTAGCTATCGGGACAGGGGATATGGCTACACCTTC.

The chain links TRBV19 to TRBJ1-2; 8 nucleotides agree with TRBD1. Trimming at V came to 6 bases and at J to 4 bases, leaving 7 bases not matched to a gene. The CDR3 covers 14 residues. Germline values: CDR1 LNHDA, CDR2 SQIVND (reference sequence). CDR3 sequence (DNA): TGTGCCAGTAGGAGTCTGACAGGGGTCTATGGCTACACCTTC. This encodes CASRSLTGVYGYTF.

This clonotype is medium-sized. This sequence joins TRBV15 and TRBJ1-2; 8 bases line up with TRBD1. Germline lookup yields CDR1 LNHNV and CDR2 YYDKDF (reference sequence). V trimming: 5 bases; J trimming: 2 bases; junction bases outside the gene matches: 4. This CDR3 contains 14 residues. CDR3 bases: TGTGCCACCAGCGCAGGGGGCAGCAACTATGGCTACACCTTC. Amino acid sequence: CATSAGGSNYGYTF.

This clonotype showed up just a few times. V and J are TRBV7-2 and TRBJ2-5, with D perhaps matching TRBD1 (6 bases). The V end lost 4 bases, the J end lost 4 bases, and 19 bases lay between the germline ends. Per germline, CDR1 SGHTA and CDR2 FQGNSA. There are 16 residues in the CDR3. The CDR3 coding sequence is TGTGCCAGCAGCTCCAACCGGGACATAGCAGGAGAGACCCAGTACTTC. As protein: CASSSNRDIAGETQYF. Drawing the rest from reference TRBV7-2 and TRBJ2-5, the complete variable domain is GAGVSQSPSNKVTEKGKDVELRCDPISGHTALYWYRQSLGQGLEFLIYFQGNSAPDKSGLPSDRFSAERTGGSVSTLTIQRTQQEDSAVYLCASSSNRDIAGETQYFGPGTRLLVL.

As for this clonotype: One end of the junction does not line up with germline, which may come from a read error. The chain recombines TRBV19 with TRBJ1-5, with 9 bases fitting TRBD1. The CDR3 extends over 16 amino acids. CDR1 is LNHDA and CDR2 is SQIVND in the germline V gene (reference sequence). The CDR3 sequence: CASMVGQGVGNKPQHF. Here the CDR3 DNA reads TGTGCCAGTATGGTGGGACAGGGCGTAGGCAATAAGCCCCAGCATTTT.

Remarks on this clonotype: A much larger clone lies one base from this, so it may be a read error. The chain uses TRBV12-3 or TRBV12-4 and TRBJ2-1; tentative D call: TRBD1 (6 bases). The CDR3 spans 17 residues. With 5 bases removed from V and 7 bases from J, the gap between germline ends came to 24 bases. As DNA, the CDR3 is TGTGCCAGCAGTACCGACCTCCACAGGGTCAGGTCAAATGAGCAGTTCTTC. It encodes CASSTDLHRVRSNEQFF.

This clonotype qualifies as medium-sized. The chain has TRBV12-3 or TRBV12-4 and TRBJ2-3, with 10 bases matching TRBD2. CDR3 length: 16 amino acids. The ends lost 6 bases at V and 4 bases at J; junction bases unmatched: 10. CDR3 sequence reads: CASSPPSGGQPDTQYF. CDR3 coding DNA: TGTGCCAGCAGCCCTCCTAGCGGGGGACAACCAGATACGCAGTATTTT.

This chain joins TRBV2 and TRBJ1-4, with 7 bases aligning to TRBD1. Per germline, CDR1 SNHLY and CDR2 FYNNEI. The ends lost 5 bases at V and 0 bases at J; junction bases unmatched: 6. The CDR3 length is 16 residues. The CDR3 here is CASSLQGIATNEKLFF. The CDR3 bases are TGTGCCAGCAGTCTACAGGGGATTGCAACTAATGAAAAACTGTTTTTT.

The chain joins TRBV10-3 to TRBJ1-6; TRBD1 matches 7 bases. After removal of 2 bases from V and 7 bases from J, the junction contained 8 bases not matched to a gene. The CDR3 is made up of 16 amino acids. In germline, CDR1 is ENHRY, CDR2 SYGVKD. CDR3 in DNA: TGTGCCATCAGTGAGCCTAGGGGACAGATAAATTCACCCCTCCACTTT. It specifies CAISEPRGQINSPLHF.

This clonotype was detected many times. The chain joins TRBV12-3 or TRBV12-4 to TRBJ1-5; tentative D call: TRBD1 (5 bases). Trimming removed 4 bases from V and 8 bases from J, with 12 bases in between. There are 13 residues in the CDR3. The CDR3 region has the DNA TGTGCCAGCAGTTACAGGCCCATGAAGCCCCAGCATTTT. Its translation: CASSYRPMKPQHF.

This clonotype rates as medium-sized. V usage is TRBV5-6 and J usage is TRBJ2-1; the D gene is possibly TRBD2 (5 bases). Trimming left V 2 bases short and J 5 bases short, with 14 bases between. The germline gives CDR1 SGHDT, CDR2 YYEEEE. The CDR3 is made up of 15 amino acids. The CDR3 reads CASSLVQRQDNEQFF. The CDR3 nucleotides are TGTGCCAGCAGCTTAGTCCAGCGGCAGGACAATGAGCAGTTCTTC. Using reference TRBV5-6 and TRBJ2-1 for the parts outside the CDR3, the full variable domain is DAGVTQSPTHLIKTRGQQVTLRCSPKSGHDTVSWYQQALGQGPQFIFQYYEEEERQRGNFPDRFSGHQFPNYSSELNVNALLLGDSALYLCASSLVQRQDNEQFFGPGTRLTVL.

In this sample, this clonotype is medium-sized. This chain connects TRBV30 to TRBJ1-4; D ambiguous. Deletions cut 1 base from V and 8 bases from J, with 11 bases between. CDR3 length equals 13 residues. CDR1 is GTSNPN, CDR2 SVGIG, per germline (reference sequence). DNA for the CDR3: TGTGCCTGGAGTGACCGTCCCGCCGAAAAACTGTTTTTT. It codes for CAWSDRPAEKLFF.

This clonotype qualifies as medium-sized (0.01 to 0.1%). The chain employs TRBV6-6 and TRBJ2-7; D gene unclear. V lost 9 bases to trimming and J lost 5 bases, with 8 bases between them. Looked up from germline, CDR1 is MNHNY and CDR2 is SVGAGI (reference sequence). The CDR3 covers 10 residues. The DNA for the CDR3 is TGTGCCAGTGGGGTCCACGAGCAGTACTTC. Protein product: CASGVHEQYF.